The clone carrying this TCR beta chain has just a few counts. The antigen remains undetermined. CDR1 SGHRS and CDR2 YFSETQ come from the germline V gene. Trimming at V came to 0 bases and at J to 8 bases, leaving 1 base not matched to a gene. This CDR3 spans 12 amino acids. The study ran its PCR with 60 Vbeta and 13 Jbeta primers. Profiled with immunoSEQ multiplex PCR; TCRdb holds only in-frame clones, not every one. Of tens of thousands of clones listed, roughly 80% are singletons. This record belongs to a study of cytomegalovirus exposure and HLA in healthy donors. Study outcomes and limitations: Being indistinguishable, some V segments were excluded, TRBV6-2 and TRBV6-3 among them. Sequencing depth across donors, presence/absence analyses assumed, was roughly uniform.

This clonotype was sampled from a girl between 2 and 10 years old in good health and CMV-seropositive. The sequenced material came from PBMCs. The genes are TRBV5-1 and TRBJ1-2; 7 bases are shared with TRBD1. CDR3 DNA sequence: TGCGCCAGCAGCTTGGGACAGGGAGGCTACACCTTC. Translating it yields CASSLGQGGYTF.